The T cell receptor beta chain under discussion was sequenced for a study of shared clonotypes between healthy human individuals (TCRdb year 2020). Some background on the complete study: Two women and a few men aged 18 to 49 years were included in the cohort. For each donor, CD4 naive and CD4 memory were each run on three plates, CD8 naive on two plates, and CD8 memory on one plate. Blood TCR repertoires of about 5 healthy adults were deeply sequenced to estimate repertoire size and the extent of clonotype sharing between individuals. Different laboratories and diverse techniques were used to prepare libraries and sequence TCR repertoires, to increase sequencing depth and limit assay-specific biases. Between about 0.85 and 9.5 billion PBMCs per donor were obtained by leukapheresis.

CD8 naive samples consisted of CD45RO-negative cells that were positively selected for CCR7, yielding a CD45RA+CCR7+ population without TemRA cells. The donors were healthy, HIV-negative adults who had no recently reported acute infections or vaccinations. All donors were Caucasian adults living in Nashville, Tennessee, USA. Blood was obtained by leukapheresis, after which PBMCs were separated by Ficoll-Histopaque density gradient centrifugation and cryopreserved in liquid nitrogen vapor phase. Purity and quantity of every magnetically sorted T cell population were checked by analytical flow cytometry. Genomic DNA was isolated from each sorted fraction and quantified by UV absorbance on a Nanodrop 2000c. Points the paper makes about the study in general: Pairwise subsampling led to the expectation that sequencing depth would affect the degree of clonotype sharing among donors. Sampling was restricted to blood, and TCR repertoires in tissues likely differ from the TCR repertoires found in blood. Compared with non-shared clonotypes, clonotypes shared by all four sorted-subset donors had higher generation probabilities. Rarefaction of sorted-subset datasets indicated incomplete sequencing despite the large sequencing depth. About 4.5% of naive CD4, 3.5% of naive CD8, 2.3% of memory CD4, and 0.4% of memory CD8 clonotypes were shared across a few donors. The genetic and exposure-history diversity represented was limited by the small number of donors. Larger estimated clonotype richness was generally found for naive subsets than for memory subsets.

Taken from the germline V gene (reference sequence), the CDR1 and CDR2 loops are MNHEY and SMNVEV. V and J are truncated by 3 bases and 1 base respectively, leaving an intervening sequence of 7 bases. Taken from cysteine to phenylalanine, the CDR3 has 13 residues. Just the 39-base CDR3 DNA is kept, in frame starting at base 1. A remark on this clone: Its antigen is currently not known. Base-call qualities are not available, and no considerably larger clone is one nucleotide away. Other DNA sequences in this sample translate to the same CDR3.

Using the deep immunoSEQ assay, TCR CDR3 regions were amplified from genomic DNA by multiplex PCR. Extracted genomic DNA from each cell subset was spread evenly across all wells of several immunoSEQ 96-well plates, with each plate serving as a replicate. For sorted subsets, each replicate PCR was loaded with roughly 190 ng genomic DNA, equivalent to 30,000 or so T cell genomes. Purified libraries were quantified with a Qubit 3.0 fluorometer, sized on a Bioanalyzer 2100, and re-quantified with the KAPA Library Quantification kit. Each immunoSEQ 96-well plate was sequenced on its own single-read 150-cycle Illumina NextSeq 550 flow cell. On the authors' methods: Because the immunoSEQ output held only junctional sequences and lacked quality scores, the filtering could not match the filtering applied to full-length reads. Sequences were annotated with PyIR, a Python wrapper for IgBLAST v1.9, using IMGT germline references to assign V/J genes and CDR3. Reads were removed for weak V/J assignments (E-value above 1e-6), missing CDR3, stop codons, out-of-frame junctions, or ambiguous translated residues. V3J clonotypes were defined as sequences sharing an identical inferred V gene, J gene, and CDR3 amino acid sequence. The percentage overlap between two repertoires was calculated by dividing the number of shared unique clonotypes by the size of the smaller repertoire. Richness of each repertoire was evaluated using RTK rarefaction, the Chao1 estimator, and Recon v2.1 estimates of unobserved clonotypes. Generation probabilities were computed with OLGA for all TCRbeta clonotypes obtained by the gDNA method from several donors. The source is immuneACCESS, and TCRdb retained only in-frame sequences with V and J called. Part of the clones is not carried over; for the studies checked, unresolved V genes explain less than half of this, and the remainder is unexplained. The V and J calls and clone size were taken over from that table, and D and trimming were inferred from the DNA. For this sample there are about 2,200,000 clones; 85% to 95% appear just once. The top ten hold more than 1.5% of the sample.

The source material was naive CD8+ T cells from PBMCs. Taken with the paper, the label for cell subset or site translates to: CD45RA+CCR7+. This clonotype was obtained from a man aged 18 to 30 in good health. Some clones in this sample may be carry-over from other donors' samples. In this chain, TRBV27 is recombined with TRBJ2-7; no D gene is confidently identified. The CDR3: CASSFSASYEQYF. DNA sequence: TGTGCCAGCAGTTTCTCAGCTTCCTACGAGCAGTACTTC.